These 9 T cell receptor beta chains share one sample of origin, sequenced in a study of blood T cell repertoires in COVID-19. Some clones are missing from TCRdb's copy, which holds only in-frame ones; the method was immunoSEQ multiplex PCR. This table has some 60,000 clones, more than 75% appearing once. The sequencing input was peripheral blood. These receptors were taken from a human donor with active COVID-19. The donor label of this sample is uncertain.

The gene calls are TRBV4-3 and TRBJ1-6; D not certain. CDR3 length: 16 residues. Germline CDR1 LGHNA, CDR2 YSLEER. Trimming removed 0 bases from V and 0 bases from J, with 6 bases in between. As DNA, the CDR3 is TGCGCCAGCAGCCAAGAGGCGGCCTCCTATAATTCACCCCTCCACTTT. This gives the protein CASSQEAASYNSPLHF.

The J gene is TRBJ1-5, the V gene TRBV6-5; TRBD1 agrees at 7 bases. CDR3 length: 15 amino acids. Looked up from germline, CDR1 is MNHEY and CDR2 is SVGAGI. J lost 0 bases, V lost 8 bases, and 7 bases had no gene match. DNA of the CDR3: TGTGCCAGCTCGGGACAGAGCAATAGCAATCAGCCCCAGCATTTT. As protein: CASSGQSNSNQPQHF.

This clone was counted once. The chain has TRBV28 and TRBJ2-7; tentatively, D is TRBD1 (6 bases). Trimming took off 2 bases at V and 3 bases at J, with 11 bases between the two ends. Germline values: CDR1 MDHEN, CDR2 SYDVKM. This CDR3 contains 14 residues. CDR3 protein: CASSLAGALYEQYF. CDR3 bases: TGTGCCAGCAGTTTAGCAGGGGCACTCTACGAGCAGTACTTC.

This chain uses TRBV20-1 with TRBJ1-1; D remains ambiguous. Trimming stripped 3 bases from V and 4 bases from J, with 15 bases between. Germline lookup yields CDR1 DFQATT and CDR2 SNEGSKA (reference sequence). The length of the CDR3 is 14 residues. The CDR3 coding sequence is TGCAGTGCTAGTAAGGAACAGATTGGCACTGAAGCTTTCTTT. Translation: CSASKEQIGTEAFF.

This rearrangement joins TRBV10-1 to TRBJ1-2; D is possibly TRBD1 (6 bases). The CDR3 is 13 amino acids. Germline V gives CDR1 WNHNN, CDR2 SYGVQD (reference sequence). The V end lost 3 bases, the J end lost 10 bases, and 15 bases lay between the germline ends. Here the CDR3 DNA reads TGCGCCAGCAGTGATGGGACACAGACATTCTACACCTTC. As protein: CASSDGTQTFYTF.

The genes are TRBV3-1 (or the pseudogene TRBV3-2) and TRBJ2-3; 10 bases align to TRBD2. With 1 base clipped from V and 2 bases from J, the junction kept 6 bases outside the gene matches. The germline V gene encodes CDR1 LGHDT and CDR2 YNNKEL (reference sequence). This CDR3 has 17 amino acids. CDR3 protein: CASSQVSSGGATDTQYF. The CDR3 region has the DNA TGTGCCAGCAGCCAAGTCTCTAGCGGGGGAGCCACAGATACGCAGTATTTT.

The chain combines TRBV28 with TRBJ2-4; 7 bases are shared with TRBD1. Looked up from germline, CDR1 is MDHEN and CDR2 is SYDVKM. This CDR3 is 15 amino acids long. Trimming at V came to 6 bases and at J to 1 base, leaving 6 bases not matched to a gene. Here the CDR3 DNA reads TGTGCCAGCAGCTACGACAGGGATGCCAAAAACATTCAGTACTTC. Amino acids: CASSYDRDAKNIQYF.

The chain combines TRBV2 with TRBJ2-1; perhaps TRBD2 as D (5 bases). The CDR3 contains 15 residues. Germline V lookup: CDR1 SNHLY, CDR2 FYNNEI. The V end was cut by 5 bases, the J end by 1 base, with 12 bases between. Written as DNA, the CDR3 is TGTGCCAGCAGTCTCCGGGATTTATCCTACAATGAGCAGTTCTTC. Protein: CASSLRDLSYNEQFF. Looking up the rest from reference TRBV2 and TRBJ2-1 gives the full variable domain: EPEVTQTPSHQVTQMGQEVILRCVPISNHLYFYWYRQILGQKVEFLVSFYNNEISEKSEIFDDQFSVERPDGSNFTLKIRSTKLEDSAMYFCASSLRDLSYNEQFFGPGTRLTVL.

This clone was seen just once. V and J are TRBV9 and TRBJ2-1; 7 bases align to TRBD2. CDR3 length: 15 amino acids. Unmatched junction bases numbered 6, after V lost 6 bases and J lost 0 bases. Germline CDR1 and CDR2: SGDLS and YYNGEE. The CDR3 DNA sequence: TGTGCCAGCACCCCGGGGGGTAGCTCCTACAATGAGCAGTTCTTC. Its protein product is CASTPGGSSYNEQFF.